The 26 T cell receptor beta chains listed next were all sequenced from one sample in a study of molecular identifiers for immune sequencing clone quantification. TCRdb redid the calling of the PCR reads with MiXCR, one entry per CDR3 protein. The sample lists around 100,000 distinct CDR3 sequences; approximately 40% were seen once. The sample consisted of naive CD8+ T cells from blood, with Jurkat cell RNA spiked in. Subset meaning: FACS-sorted CD8+CD4-CCR7+CD45RA+ naive T cells. The receptors shown here come from a human donor in good health. Some libraries in this study had Jurkat cell RNA spiked in.

This chain joins TRBV7-9 and TRBJ2-7; no firm D call. The CDR3 extends over 14 amino acids. Germline CDR1 SEHNR, CDR2 FQNEAQ (reference sequence). Trimming shortened V by 5 bases and J by 3 bases, and 14 bases separated the two germline ends. CDR3 sequence (DNA): TGTGCCAGCAGCCCCGGGTGGCCGAACTACGAGCAGTACTTC. Protein sequence: CASSPGWPNYEQYF.

Only one count was recorded for this clonotype. The conserved closing phenylalanine or tryptophan is absent in this CDR3, likely reflecting a read error. The chain employs TRBV7-6 and TRBJ2-7; no firm D call. The CDR3 sequence is 16 residues long. Germline V lookup: CDR1 SGHVS, CDR2 FNYEAQ. Trimming removed 0 bases from V and 5 bases from J, with 17 bases in between. For the CDR3, the DNA is TGTGCCAGCAGCTTAGCGGTAAAGGGCTCCATCCACGAGCAGTACCTC. Protein: CASSLAVKGSIHEQYL.

Comments on this clonotype: Just one base apart from a much larger clone, this may be a read error. The CDR3 is CAICLGETQYF. In DNA, the CDR3 is TGTGCCATCTGTCTGGGGGAGACCCAGTACTTC. The V call is TRBV6-6, the J call TRBJ2-5; D uncertain. Trimming shortened V by 10 bases and J by 5 bases, and 11 bases separated the two germline ends. The CDR3 has 11 amino acids. Looked up from germline, CDR1 is MNHNY and CDR2 is SVGAGI (reference sequence).

In regard to this clonotype: It is likely a read error, because the conserved phenylalanine at the end of the CDR3 is missing. The CDR3 protein is CASSPSGVNTGELFL. CDR3 nucleotides: TGCGCCAGCAGCCCTAGCGGGGTCAACACCGGGGAGCTGTTTTTA. This sequence joins TRBV4-1 and TRBJ2-2; 9 bases map to TRBD2. The CDR3 is 15 amino acids. V trimming: 4 bases; J trimming: 2 bases; junction bases outside the gene matches: 2. Germline values: CDR1 MGHRA, CDR2 YSYEKL.

This clonotype appeared once. This chain joins TRBV4-2 and TRBJ2-1, with 9 bases aligning to TRBD2. The CDR3 length is 17 residues. V lost 4 bases, J lost 10 bases, and 17 bases stayed unmatched. The germline CDR1 and CDR2 sequences are LGHNA and YNFKEQ. CDR3 nucleotides: TGTGCCAGCAGCCCCCAATATCTGGCGGGAGGGCCAAAAGAGCAGTTCTTC. Protein sequence: CASSPQYLAGGPKEQFF.

This clonotype appeared many times. This chain links TRBV2 with TRBJ1-2, with D hard to call. CDR3 length: 14 amino acids. The ends were cut back, 3 bases at V and 5 bases at J, with 13 bases in the middle. Germline CDR1 SNHLY, CDR2 FYNNEI. CDR3 nucleotide sequence: TGTGCCAGCAGTGACGAAGCCCTCCGTTATGGCTACACCTTC. Residues: CASSDEALRYGYTF. Together with reference TRBV2 and TRBJ1-2, the CDR3 gives the full variable domain: EPEVTQTPSHQVTQMGQEVILRCVPISNHLYFYWYRQILGQKVEFLVSFYNNEISEKSEIFDDQFSVERPDGSNFTLKIRSTKLEDSAMYFCASSDEALRYGYTFGSGTRLTVV.

Regarding this clonotype: A read error may produce the germline difference seen at one junction end. The chain joins TRBV5-7 to TRBJ2-4, with D hard to call. TRBV5-7 is given ORF status, its function remaining uncertain. The CDR3 has 16 residues. CDR3 amino acids: CSSSFFLELAKNIQYF. DNA of the CDR3: TGTTCCAGCAGCTTTTTCCTCGAACTAGCCAAAAACATTCAGTACTTC.

Of note for this clonotype: One end of the junction does not line up with germline, which may come from a read error. This sequence joins TRBV28 and TRBJ2-7; D gene unclear. CDR3 size: 13 residues. Germline loops: CDR1 MDHEN, CDR2 SYDVKM. The CDR3 DNA reads TGTGCCAGCAGTTGGGCTTCCGCCTACGGGCAGTACTTC. Its translation: CASSWASAYGQYF. Supplemented by reference TRBV28 and TRBJ2-7, the full variable domain reads DVKVTQSSRYLVKRTGEKVFLECVQDMDHENMFWYRQDPGLGLRLIYFSYDVKMKEKGDIPEGYSVSREKKERFSLILESASTNQTSMYLCASSWASAYGQYFGPGTRLTVT.

This clonotype was recorded many times. V and J are TRBV9 and TRBJ2-3, with TRBD2 matching 8 bases. The germline V gene has CDR1 SGDLS and CDR2 YYNGEE. The CDR3 is 17 residues long. Trimming removed 3 bases from V and 7 bases from J; junction bases left unmatched: 16. The CDR3 nucleotides are TGTGCCAGCAGCGGTACGACAGACCTTTTAGCGGGATATACGCAGTATTTT. Protein sequence: CASSGTTDLLAGYTQYF.

Only a few counts were recorded for this clonotype. The CDR3 sequence: CASSSSQPQHF. In DNA form, the CDR3 reads TGTGCCAGCTCCTCCAGCCAGCCCCAGCATTTT. The chain employs TRBV2 and TRBJ1-5; D not certain. The CDR3 is 11 residues long. Germline CDR1 is SNHLY and CDR2 is FYNNEI. Trimming left V 8 bases short and J 7 bases short, with 9 bases between.

This clonotype was seen more than once but under ten times. The rearrangement uses TRBV28 and TRBJ2-7, with D tentatively TRBD1 (5 bases). The CDR3 spans 13 residues. Trimming took off 3 bases at V and 3 bases at J, with 9 bases between the two ends. Looked up from germline, CDR1 is MDHEN and CDR2 is SYDVKM. Here the CDR3 DNA reads TGTGCCAGCAGTTTCCCAGGGTACTACGAGCAGTACTTC. This sequence encodes CASSFPGYYEQYF.

With regard to this clonotype: A read error may explain this, as a much larger clone is one base away. The chain links TRBV7-9 to TRBJ1-1, with 9 nucleotides matching TRBD1. The CDR3 extends over 17 amino acids. V shed 5 bases, J shed 1 base, and the junction held 11 bases outside the gene matches. Germline CDR1 and CDR2: SEHNR and FQNEAQ (reference sequence). The CDR3 DNA is TGTGCCAGCAGCCCTGGGATTGGACAGGGGCAGAACACTGAAGCTTTCTTT. Protein sequence: CASSPGIGQGQNTEAFF.

V gene TRBV15 combines with J gene TRBJ2-7; maybe TRBD1 (6 bases). V was trimmed by 5 bases and J by 0 bases, leaving 11 bases between them. CDR3 size: 14 residues. CDR1 and CDR2 (germline): LNHNV, YYDKDF (reference sequence). The CDR3 here is CATSPRQVSYEQYF. CDR3 bases: TGTGCCACCAGCCCACGACAGGTCTCCTACGAGCAGTACTTC.

The genes are TRBV28 and TRBJ2-7, with no clear D. V lost 7 bases, J lost 4 bases, and 5 bases lay in between. CDR1 and CDR2 (germline): MDHEN, SYDVKM. This CDR3 region has 10 residues. Here the CDR3 reads CASNMYEQYF. The CDR3 nucleotides are TGTGCCAGCAATATGTACGAGCAGTACTTC. Full variable domain (remainder filled in from reference TRBV28 and TRBJ2-7): DVKVTQSSRYLVKRTGEKVFLECVQDMDHENMFWYRQDPGLGLRLIYFSYDVKMKEKGDIPEGYSVSREKKERFSLILESASTNQTSMYLCASNMYEQYFGPGTRLTVT.

This clonotype appeared many times. In DNA, the CDR3 is TGTGCCAGCAGCTTAATTTTTGGACAGGGGCTTTCCGACACCGGGGAGCTGTTTTTT. This encodes CASSLIFGQGLSDTGELFF. The rearrangement joins TRBV7-8 to TRBJ2-2, with TRBD1 identical over 9 bases. Germline loops: CDR1 SGHVS, CDR2 FQNEAQ. The CDR3 runs 19 residues. Unmatched junction bases numbered 13, after V lost 2 bases and J lost 3 bases.

The genes are TRBV20-1 and TRBJ2-1, with no clear D. The CDR3 runs 16 residues. Germline V gene data show CDR1 as DFQATT and CDR2 as SNEGSKA (reference sequence). V dropped 0 bases and J dropped 0 bases, with 12 bases sitting between them. This chain's CDR3 is CSAREATFGSYNEQFF. The CDR3, as DNA: TGCAGTGCTAGAGAAGCAACTTTTGGCTCCTACAATGAGCAGTTCTTC.

Turning to this clonotype: One end of the junction fails to match germline, which may point to a read error. This chain uses TRBV7-8 with TRBJ1-1; tentative D call: TRBD1 (6 bases). Germline assignment: CDR1 SGHVS and CDR2 FQNEAQ. CDR3 length: 15 amino acids. CDR3: CASSRPPLTDREASF. Written as DNA, the CDR3 is TGTGCCAGCAGCCGCCCTCCCCTTACGGACAGAGAAGCTTCCTTT.

Concerning this clonotype: A read error may be the cause here, since a much bigger clone is one base away. The J gene is TRBJ1-1, the V gene TRBV19; D is undetermined. Trimming shortened V by 3 bases and J by 4 bases, and 12 bases separated the two germline ends. From germline, CDR1 is LNHDA and CDR2 SQIVND (reference sequence). The CDR3 loop spans 14 amino acids. The CDR3 DNA follows: TGTGCCAGTAGTATGAACAGACGGGGCACTGAAGCTTTCTTT. It specifies CASSMNRRGTEAFF.

A note on this clonotype: This likely comes from a read error, as the CDR3 has no conserved phenylalanine or tryptophan at its end. The V and J genes are TRBV23-1 and TRBJ1-1; TRBD1 matches at 7 bases. TRBV23-1 is labeled an ORF, and its function is uncertain. CDR3 length equals 17 residues. The V and J ends lost 0 bases and 7 bases, in that order; junction bases with no gene match: 14. CDR3 in DNA: TGCGCCAGCAGTCAATCGCGGCAGGGGGGCTGGGGCGGTGAAGCTTTCATT. It encodes CASSQSRQGGWGGEAFI.

About this clonotype itself: A much larger clone differs from this one at a single base, so this may be a read error. J is TRBJ2-7 and V is TRBV5-1; 8 nucleotides match TRBD1. The J call may not be correct, given that the DNA end is closer to TRBJ2-1. This CDR3 is built from 14 residues. Germline CDR1 reads SGHRS; CDR2 reads YFSETQ. DNA for the CDR3: TGCGCCAGCAGCTCCGGGACAGGAGCCTACGAGCAGTTCTTC. It translates to CASSSGTGAYEQFF.

The chain recombines TRBV20-1 with TRBJ2-5; 9 bases fit TRBD2. The V and J ends lost 6 bases and 1 base, in that order; junction bases with no gene match: 12. Per the germline V gene, CDR1 is DFQATT and CDR2 is SNEGSKA (reference sequence). This CDR3 spans 16 amino acids. In DNA, the CDR3 is TGCAGTGCGGAAGATCTCCTAGCGGGGAGCCAAGAGACCCAGTACTTC. Translated: CSAEDLLAGSQETQYF.

This chain links TRBV28 with TRBJ2-6; either TRBD1 or TRBD2 may fit D (5 bases each). Looked up from germline, CDR1 is MDHEN and CDR2 is SYDVKM. V was shortened by 3 bases and J by 0 bases, with 12 bases between the two germline ends. The CDR3 runs to 17 residues. CDR3 residues: CASSFPGLTSGANVLTF. CDR3 DNA sequence: TGTGCCAGCAGTTTTCCGGGGCTAACCTCTGGGGCCAACGTCCTGACTTTC.

The chain uses TRBV27 and TRBJ2-1, with 9 bases fitting TRBD2. Looked up from germline, CDR1 is MNHEY and CDR2 is SMNVEV (reference sequence). V lost 7 bases, J lost 5 bases, and 6 bases stayed unmatched. CDR3 length: 14 residues. The DNA for the CDR3 is TGTGCCAGCACATCTAGCGGGGCCCACAATGAGCAGTTCTTC. Translation gives CASTSSGAHNEQFF.

The rearrangement uses TRBV27 and TRBJ2-7, with 7 bases fitting TRBD1. The CDR3 has 13 residues. Per germline, CDR1 MNHEY and CDR2 SMNVEV (reference sequence). Unmatched junction bases numbered 9, after V lost 8 bases and J lost 5 bases. CDR3 amino acids: CASGNRGVDEQYF. The CDR3 nucleotides read TGTGCCAGCGGCAACAGGGGAGTGGACGAGCAGTACTTC.

This clonotype occurred many times. The V gene is TRBV6-2 or TRBV6-3, the J gene TRBJ1-4, with D uncertain. Trimming took 5 bases from V and 8 from J, leaving 18 bases between them. CDR1 and CDR2 (germline): MNHEY, SVGEGT. The CDR3 contains 15 residues. CDR3 residues: CASSDRQEGEEKLFF. The CDR3 DNA sequence: TGTGCCAGCAGTGACCGGCAGGAGGGAGAAGAAAAACTGTTTTTT.

The table lists this clonotype with many counts. This chain uses TRBV18 with TRBJ2-4, with D unclear. Germline-derived CDR1 and CDR2 are KGHSH and LQKENI. V lost 2 bases to trimming and J lost 0 bases, with 8 bases between them. The CDR3 extends over 15 amino acids. CDR3 nucleotide sequence: TGTGCCAGCTCACCAAAGTGGGTAGCCAAAAACATTCAGTACTTC. Protein sequence: CASSPKWVAKNIQYF. The variable domain in full, completed from reference TRBV18 and TRBJ2-4, reads NAGVMQNPRHLVRRRGQEARLRCSPMKGHSHVYWYRQLPEEGLKFMVYLQKENIIDESGMPKERFSAEFPKEGPSILRIQQVVRGDSAAYFCASSPKWVAKNIQYFGAGTRLSVL.